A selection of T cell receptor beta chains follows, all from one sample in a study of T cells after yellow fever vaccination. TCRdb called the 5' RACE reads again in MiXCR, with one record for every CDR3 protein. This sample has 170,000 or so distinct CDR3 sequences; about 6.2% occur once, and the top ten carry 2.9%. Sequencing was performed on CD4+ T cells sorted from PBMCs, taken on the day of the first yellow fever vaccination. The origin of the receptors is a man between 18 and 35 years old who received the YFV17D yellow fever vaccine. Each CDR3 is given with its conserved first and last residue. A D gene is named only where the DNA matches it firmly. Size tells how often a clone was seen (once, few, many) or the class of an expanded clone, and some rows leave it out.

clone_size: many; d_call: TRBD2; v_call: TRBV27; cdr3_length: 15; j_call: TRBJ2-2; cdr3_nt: TGTGCCAGCAGGTTGCGGGGGGGCCTCACCGGGGAGCTGTTTTTT; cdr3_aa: CASRLRGGLTGELFF
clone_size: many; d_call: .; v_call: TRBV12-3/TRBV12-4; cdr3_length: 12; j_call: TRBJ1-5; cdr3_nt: TGTGCCAGCAGTGCCGGGCCTCAGCCCCAGCATTTT; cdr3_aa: CASSAGPQPQHF
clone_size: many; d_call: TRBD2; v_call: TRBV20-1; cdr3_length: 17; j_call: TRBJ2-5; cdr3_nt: TGCAGTGCTAGCCCCGAGTACCTGCGGGGGGGGCAGGAGACCCAGTACTTC; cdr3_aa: CSASPEYLRGGQETQYF
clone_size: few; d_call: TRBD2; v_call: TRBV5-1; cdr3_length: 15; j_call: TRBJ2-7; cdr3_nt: TGCGCCAGCGCAATCTCAGCGGGGAGCTCCTACGAGCAGTACTTC; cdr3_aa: CASAISAGSSYEQYF
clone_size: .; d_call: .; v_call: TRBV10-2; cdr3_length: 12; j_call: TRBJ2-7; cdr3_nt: TGCGCCAGCAGTGGGGGAGGTGGCGGTCGGTACTTC; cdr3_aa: CASSGGGGGRYF
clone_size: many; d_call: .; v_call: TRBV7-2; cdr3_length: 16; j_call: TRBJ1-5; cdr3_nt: TGTGCCAGCAGCTTAGGTGGTAGGGGGAAAAATCAGCCCCAGCATTTT; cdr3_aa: CASSLGGRGKNQPQHF
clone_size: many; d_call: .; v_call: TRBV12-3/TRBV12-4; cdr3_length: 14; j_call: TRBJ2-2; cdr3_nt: TGTGCCAGCTCTACGCACAGGAACACCGGGGAGCTGTTTTTT; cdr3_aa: CASSTHRNTGELFF
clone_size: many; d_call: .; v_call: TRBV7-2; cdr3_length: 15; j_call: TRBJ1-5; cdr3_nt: TGTGCCAGCAGCTTAGAGGGCTCAAGCAATCAGCCCCAGCATTTT; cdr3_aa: CASSLEGSSNQPQHF
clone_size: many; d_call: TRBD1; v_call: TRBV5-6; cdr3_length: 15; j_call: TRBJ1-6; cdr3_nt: TGTGCCAGCAGCTCAGCCCCGGGACAGACCTCACCCCTCCACTTT; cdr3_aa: CASSSAPGQTSPLHF
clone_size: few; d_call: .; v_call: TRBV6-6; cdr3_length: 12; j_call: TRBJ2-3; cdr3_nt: TGTGCCAGCAGTTACCAGGCAGATACGCAGTATTTT; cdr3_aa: CASSYQADTQYF
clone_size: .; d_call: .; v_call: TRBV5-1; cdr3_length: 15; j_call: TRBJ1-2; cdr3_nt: TGCGCCAGCAGCCTGGATTCACAGGCCCAGTATGGCTACACCTTC; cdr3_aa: CASSLDSQAQYGYTF
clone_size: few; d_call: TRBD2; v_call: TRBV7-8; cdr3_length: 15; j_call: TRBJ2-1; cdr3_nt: TGTGCCAGCAGCCGGGGACTAGCGGGGGCCAATGAGCAGTTCTTC; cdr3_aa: CASSRGLAGANEQFF
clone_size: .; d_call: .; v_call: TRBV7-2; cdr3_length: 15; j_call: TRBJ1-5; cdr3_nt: TGTGCCAGCAGCTTAGGAGTAGCTAGCAATCAGCCCCAGCATTTT; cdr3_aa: CASSLGVASNQPQHF
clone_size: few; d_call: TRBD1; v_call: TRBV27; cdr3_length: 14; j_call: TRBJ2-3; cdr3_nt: TGTGCCAGCAGTGCCTACGACAGGGCAGATACGCAGTATTTT; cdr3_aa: CASSAYDRADTQYF
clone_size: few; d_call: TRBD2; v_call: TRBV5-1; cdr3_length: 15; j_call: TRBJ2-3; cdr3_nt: TGCGCCAGCAGAATAGCGGGGGAGAGCACAGATACGCAGTATTTT; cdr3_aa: CASRIAGESTDTQYF
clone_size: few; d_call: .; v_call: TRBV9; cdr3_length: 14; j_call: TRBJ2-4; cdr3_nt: TGTGCCAGCACCCCTTATATGTCGTCGAACATTCAGTACTTC; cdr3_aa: CASTPYMSSNIQYF
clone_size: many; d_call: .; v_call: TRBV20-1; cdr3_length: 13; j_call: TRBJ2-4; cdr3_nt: TGCAGTGCCCCTAACACTGGTCAAAACATTCAGTACTTC; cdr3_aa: CSAPNTGQNIQYF
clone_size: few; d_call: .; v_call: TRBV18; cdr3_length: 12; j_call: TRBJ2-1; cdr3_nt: TGTGCCAGCTCAACCGACTCCAGGGACGAGTTCTTC; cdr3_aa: CASSTDSRDEFF
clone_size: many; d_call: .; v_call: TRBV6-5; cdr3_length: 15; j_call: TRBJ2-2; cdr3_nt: TGTGCCAGCAGTCACCTAATATGGGACACCGGGGAGCTGTTTTTT; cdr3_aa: CASSHLIWDTGELFF
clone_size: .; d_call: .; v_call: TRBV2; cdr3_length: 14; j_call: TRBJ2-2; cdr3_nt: TGTGCCAGCAAGGTCAGGGCAAGCACCGGGGAGCTGTTTTTT; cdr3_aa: CASKVRASTGELFF
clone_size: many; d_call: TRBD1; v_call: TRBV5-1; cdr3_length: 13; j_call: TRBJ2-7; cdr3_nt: TGCGCCAGCAGCAGGTCTTGGGACAGCGAGCAGTACTTC; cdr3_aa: CASSRSWDSEQYF
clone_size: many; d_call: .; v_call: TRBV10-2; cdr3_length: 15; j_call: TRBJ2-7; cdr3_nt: TGCGCCAGCAACCCCATTACCCCGGGGTTCCACGAGCAGTACTTC; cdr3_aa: CASNPITPGFHEQYF
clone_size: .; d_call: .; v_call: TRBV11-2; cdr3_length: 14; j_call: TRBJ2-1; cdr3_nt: TGTGCCAGCAGCTTAGGGTTGGCTTCGCGTGAGCAGTTCTTC; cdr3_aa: CASSLGLASREQFF
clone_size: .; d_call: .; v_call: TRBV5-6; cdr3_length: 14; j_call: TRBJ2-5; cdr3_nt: TGTGCCAGCAGTTCGACAGGCTCCCATGAGACCCAGTACTTC; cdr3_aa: CASSSTGSHETQYF
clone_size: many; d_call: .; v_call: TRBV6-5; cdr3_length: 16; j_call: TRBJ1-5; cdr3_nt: TGTGCCAGCAGTTCCATTAACGTGAGGAGCAATCAGCCCCAGCATTTT; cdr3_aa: CASSSINVRSNQPQHF
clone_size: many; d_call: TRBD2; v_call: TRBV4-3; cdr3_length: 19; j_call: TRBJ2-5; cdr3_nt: TGCGCCAGCAGCAAAAGGGTTCAGGGGACTAGCGTATCGAAGGAGACCCAGTACTTC; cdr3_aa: CASSKRVQGTSVSKETQYF
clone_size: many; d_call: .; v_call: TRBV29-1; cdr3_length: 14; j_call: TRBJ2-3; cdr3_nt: TGCAGCGTTGAAGGCCGGGTGCGCACAGATACGCAGTATTTT; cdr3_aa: CSVEGRVRTDTQYF
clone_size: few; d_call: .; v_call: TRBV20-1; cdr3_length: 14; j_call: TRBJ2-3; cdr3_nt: TGCAGTGCGAACACAGGGTTGTGGGCAGATACGCAGTATTTT; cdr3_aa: CSANTGLWADTQYF
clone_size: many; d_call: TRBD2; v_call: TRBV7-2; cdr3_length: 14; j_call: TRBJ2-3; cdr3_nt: TGTGCCAGCAGCAAGACTAGCGGGGGGGATACGCAGTATTTT; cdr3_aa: CASSKTSGGDTQYF
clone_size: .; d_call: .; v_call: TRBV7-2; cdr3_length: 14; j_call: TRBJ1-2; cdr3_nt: TGTGCCAGCAGCTTCTTTGGGAGGATGGATGGCTACACCTTC; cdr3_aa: CASSFFGRMDGYTF
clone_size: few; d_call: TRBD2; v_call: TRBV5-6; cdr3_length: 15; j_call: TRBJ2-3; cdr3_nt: TGTGCCAGCAGCCAGCTAGCGGGGGGGCGAGATACGCAGTATTTT; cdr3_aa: CASSQLAGGRDTQYF
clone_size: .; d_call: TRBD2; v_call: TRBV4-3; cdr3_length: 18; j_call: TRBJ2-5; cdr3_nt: TGCGCCAGCAGCCACCGACTAGCGGGGGAACCCACAGGGGAGACCCAGTACTTC; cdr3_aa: CASSHRLAGEPTGETQYF
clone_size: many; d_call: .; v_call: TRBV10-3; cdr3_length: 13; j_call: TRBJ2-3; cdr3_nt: TGTGCCATCAGTGCGGGGGGCACAGATACGCAGTATTTT; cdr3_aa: CAISAGGTDTQYF
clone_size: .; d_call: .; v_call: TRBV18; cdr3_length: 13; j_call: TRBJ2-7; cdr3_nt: TGTGCCAGCTCCTCCTCGGGGCTAAGCGAGCAGTACTTC; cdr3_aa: CASSSSGLSEQYF
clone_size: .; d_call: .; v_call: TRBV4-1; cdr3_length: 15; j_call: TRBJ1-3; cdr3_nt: TGCGCCAGCAGCCAAGGAGGGAGCGTGAGAAACACCATATATTTT; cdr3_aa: CASSQGGSVRNTIYF
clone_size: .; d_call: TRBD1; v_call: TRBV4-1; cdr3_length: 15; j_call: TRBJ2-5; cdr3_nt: TGCGCCAGCAGCCCTCCCGACAGGGGGCAAGAGACCCAGTACTTC; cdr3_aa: CASSPPDRGQETQYF
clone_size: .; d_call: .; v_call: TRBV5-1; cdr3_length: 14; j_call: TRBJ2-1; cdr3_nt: TGCGCCAGCAGCTTGGGGGACTCCTACAATGAGCAGTTCTTC; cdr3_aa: CASSLGDSYNEQFF
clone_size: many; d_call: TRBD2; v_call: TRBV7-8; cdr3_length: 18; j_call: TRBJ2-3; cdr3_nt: TGTGCCAGCAGCTTGAGGGGAAGCGGGGGGGCTTTATCGGGTACGCAGTATTTT; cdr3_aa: CASSLRGSGGALSGTQYF
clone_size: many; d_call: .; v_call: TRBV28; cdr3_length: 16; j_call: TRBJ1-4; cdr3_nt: TGTGCCAGCAGCCCCCTCGAGAGGGCCTTTAATGAAAAACTGTTTTTT; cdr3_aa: CASSPLERAFNEKLFF
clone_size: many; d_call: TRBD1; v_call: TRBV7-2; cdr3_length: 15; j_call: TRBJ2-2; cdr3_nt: TGTGCCAGCAGCTTATTCCAGGGGGCAGCCGGGGAGCTGTTTTTT; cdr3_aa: CASSLFQGAAGELFF
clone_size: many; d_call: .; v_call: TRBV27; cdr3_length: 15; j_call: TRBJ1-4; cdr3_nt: TGTGCCAGCAGTTTAGGGGCGGGGTTGGATGAAAAACTGTTTTTT; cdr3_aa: CASSLGAGLDEKLFF
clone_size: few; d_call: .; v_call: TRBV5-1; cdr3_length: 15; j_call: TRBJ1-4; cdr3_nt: TGCGCCAGCAGCATCCTCGGGACCACTAATGAAAAACTGTTTTTT; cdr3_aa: CASSILGTTNEKLFF
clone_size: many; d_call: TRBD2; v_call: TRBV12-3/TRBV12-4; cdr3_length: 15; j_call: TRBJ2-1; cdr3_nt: TGTGCCAGCAGCAGAGCGGGATACCCCTACAATGAGCAGTTCTTC; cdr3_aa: CASSRAGYPYNEQFF
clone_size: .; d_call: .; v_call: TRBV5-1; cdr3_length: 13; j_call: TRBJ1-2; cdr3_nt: TGCGCCAGCAGCTTGGGCAGGGACTCTGGCTACACCTTC; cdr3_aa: CASSLGRDSGYTF
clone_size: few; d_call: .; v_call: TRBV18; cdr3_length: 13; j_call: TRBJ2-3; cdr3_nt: TGTGCCAGCTCCCCGATGAAAACAGATACGCAGTATTTT; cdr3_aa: CASSPMKTDTQYF
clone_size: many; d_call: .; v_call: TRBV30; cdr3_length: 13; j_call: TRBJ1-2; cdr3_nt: TGTGCCTGGACTCAAGGACACAACTATGGCTACACCTTC; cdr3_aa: CAWTQGHNYGYTF
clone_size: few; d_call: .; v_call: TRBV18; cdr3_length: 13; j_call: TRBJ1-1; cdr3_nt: TGTGCCAGCTCACCGTCAGGGTTCACTGAAGCTTTCTTT; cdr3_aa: CASSPSGFTEAFF
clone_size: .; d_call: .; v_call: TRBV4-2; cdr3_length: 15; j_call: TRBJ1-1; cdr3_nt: TGTGCCAGCAGCCAAGATCTACAGCCGAACACTGAAGCTTTCTTT; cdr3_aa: CASSQDLQPNTEAFF
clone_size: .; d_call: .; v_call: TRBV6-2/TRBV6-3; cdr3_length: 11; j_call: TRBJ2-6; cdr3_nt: TGTGCCACCTCTGGGGCCAACGTCCTGACTTTC; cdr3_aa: CATSGANVLTF
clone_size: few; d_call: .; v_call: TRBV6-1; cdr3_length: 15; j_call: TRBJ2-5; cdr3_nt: TGTGCCAGCAGTGAGTGGGGCGGAGACTGGGAGACCCAGTACTTC; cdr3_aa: CASSEWGGDWETQYF
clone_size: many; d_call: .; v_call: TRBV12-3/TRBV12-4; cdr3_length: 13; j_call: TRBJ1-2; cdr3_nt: TGTGCCAGCAGTTTTGCGAGGGTCGATGGCTACACCTTC; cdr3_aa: CASSFARVDGYTF